This T cell receptor beta chain was sequenced for a study of blood T cell repertoires in COVID-19. V dropped 6 bases and J dropped 6 bases, with 9 bases sitting between them. The germline gives CDR1 SNHLY, CDR2 FYNNEI. The CDR3 contains 12 residues. Methods used by the authors: Amplification of reference gene primers was used by the study to estimate nucleated cell counts. TCRdb's copy holds only in-frame clones and misses some; the assay was immunoSEQ multiplex PCR. The DNA was the basis for D and trimming; V, J and clone size are from that table. This sample has hundreds of thousands of clones, with about 91% found just once.

The sequencing sample was made of PBMCs or T cells enriched from blood (not recorded which). The receptor was isolated from a woman aged 40 to 49 who had recovered from COVID-19. The chain uses TRBV2 and TRBJ2-1; the D gene is possibly TRBD2 (6 bases). The CDR3 DNA follows: TGTGCCAGCAGGGGGGGATCCAATGAGCAGTTCTTC. Translating it yields CASRGGSNEQFF.